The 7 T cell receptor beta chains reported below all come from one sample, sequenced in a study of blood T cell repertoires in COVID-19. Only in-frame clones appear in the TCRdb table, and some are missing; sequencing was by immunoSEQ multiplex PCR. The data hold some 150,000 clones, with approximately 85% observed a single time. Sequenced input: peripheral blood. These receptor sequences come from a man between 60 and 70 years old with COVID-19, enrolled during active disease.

This chain's CDR3 is CASSQEIWTGVTGELFF. CDR3 in DNA: TGTGCCAGCAGCCAAGAGATTTGGACAGGGGTTACCGGGGAGCTGTTTTTT. The chain links TRBV3-1 (or the pseudogene TRBV3-2) to TRBJ2-2; 9 bases are shared with TRBD1. CDR3 length: 17 residues. The junction had 7 bases not matched to a gene; V was cut back by 0 bases and J by 5 bases. Germline V gene sequence: CDR1 LGHDT, CDR2 YNNKEL (reference sequence).

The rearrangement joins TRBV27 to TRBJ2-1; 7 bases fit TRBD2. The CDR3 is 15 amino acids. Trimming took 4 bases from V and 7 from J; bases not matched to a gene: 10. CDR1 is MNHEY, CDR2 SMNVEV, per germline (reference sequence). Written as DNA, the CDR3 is TGTGCCAGCAGTTCCCGGGACTATCTAATAAATGAGCAGTTCTTC. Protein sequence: CASSSRDYLINEQFF.

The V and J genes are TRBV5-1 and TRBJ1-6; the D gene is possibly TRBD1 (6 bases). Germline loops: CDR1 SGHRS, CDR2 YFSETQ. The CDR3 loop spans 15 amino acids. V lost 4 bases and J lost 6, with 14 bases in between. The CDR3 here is CASSLDSRLNSPLHF. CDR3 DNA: TGCGCCAGCAGCCTGGACAGTCGGCTTAATTCACCCCTCCACTTT.

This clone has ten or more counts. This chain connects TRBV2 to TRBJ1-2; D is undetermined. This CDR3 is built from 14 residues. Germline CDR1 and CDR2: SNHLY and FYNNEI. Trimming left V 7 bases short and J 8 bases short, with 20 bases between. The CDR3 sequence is CASINLLTSTGYTF. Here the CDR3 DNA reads TGTGCCAGCATCAACCTCCTCACCTCTACCGGCTACACCTTC. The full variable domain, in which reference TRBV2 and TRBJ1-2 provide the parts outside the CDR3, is EPEVTQTPSHQVTQMGQEVILRCVPISNHLYFYWYRQILGQKVEFLVSFYNNEISEKSEIFDDQFSVERPDGSNFTLKIRSTKLEDSAMYFCASINLLTSTGYTFGSGTRLTVV.

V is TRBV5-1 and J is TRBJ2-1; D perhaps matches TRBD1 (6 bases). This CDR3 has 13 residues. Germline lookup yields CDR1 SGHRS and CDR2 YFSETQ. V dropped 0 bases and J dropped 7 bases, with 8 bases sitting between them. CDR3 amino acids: CASSLDRVNEQFF. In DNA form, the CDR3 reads TGCGCCAGCAGCTTGGACAGGGTAAATGAGCAGTTCTTC.

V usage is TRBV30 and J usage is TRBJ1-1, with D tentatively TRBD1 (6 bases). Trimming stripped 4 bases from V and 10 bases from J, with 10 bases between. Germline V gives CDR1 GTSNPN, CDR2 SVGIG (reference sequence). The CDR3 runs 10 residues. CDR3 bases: TGTGCCTGGACAGGGGCCCGAGCTTTCTTT. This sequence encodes CAWTGARAFF.

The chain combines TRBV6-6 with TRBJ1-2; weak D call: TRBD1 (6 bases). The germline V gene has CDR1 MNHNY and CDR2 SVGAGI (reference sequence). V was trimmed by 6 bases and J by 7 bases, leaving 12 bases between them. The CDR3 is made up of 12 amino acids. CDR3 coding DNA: TGTGCCAGCAGCCGCACAGGGACTGGCTACACCTTC. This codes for CASSRTGTGYTF.